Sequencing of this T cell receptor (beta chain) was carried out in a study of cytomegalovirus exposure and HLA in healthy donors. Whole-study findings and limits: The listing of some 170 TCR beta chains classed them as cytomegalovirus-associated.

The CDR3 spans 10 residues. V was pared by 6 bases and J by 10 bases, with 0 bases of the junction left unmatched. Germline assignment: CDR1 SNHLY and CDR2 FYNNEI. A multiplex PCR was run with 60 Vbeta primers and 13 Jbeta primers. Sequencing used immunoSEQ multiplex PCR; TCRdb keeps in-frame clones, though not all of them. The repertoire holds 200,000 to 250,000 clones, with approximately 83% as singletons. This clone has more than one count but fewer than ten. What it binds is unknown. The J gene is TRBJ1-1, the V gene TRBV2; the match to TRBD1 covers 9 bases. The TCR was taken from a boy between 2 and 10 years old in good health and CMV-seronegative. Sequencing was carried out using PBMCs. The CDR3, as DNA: TGTGCCAGCAGGACAGGGGGAGCTTTCTTT. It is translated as CASRTGGAFF.